This T cell receptor beta chain is drawn from a study of cytomegalovirus exposure and HLA in healthy donors. Findings of the study overall: Common viral pathogens seemed to be connected with several of the most significant clusters, according to a later analysis. Reports indicate that TCR beta sequences accurately predicted the HLA-A and HLA-B alleles of most subjects.

Donors were nominally healthy when sampled, though unrecorded immune exposures were likely. As concerns this clone: Its antigen is currently unknown.

Vbeta (60) and Jbeta (13) primers were used in the PCR. The protocol was immunoSEQ multiplex PCR, while the TCRdb copy is restricted to in-frame clones and leaves out a portion. The data contain about 78,000 clones, roughly 80% of them singletons. This CDR3 is built from 15 residues. V shed 6 bases, J shed 4 bases, and the junction held 7 bases outside the gene matches. From germline, CDR1 is MGHDK and CDR2 SYGVNS. The sequence came from a male donor in good health and CMV-seronegative. V is TRBV25-1 and J is TRBJ1-1; 11 positions match TRBD1. The sequencing input was PBMCs. The CDR3 DNA is TGTGCCAGCAGGACGCCCGGGACAGGGGGCACTGAAGCTTTCTTT. It translates to CASRTPGTGGTEAFF.